These T cell receptor beta chains were read from a single sample in a study of Tregs in tolerant kidney transplant recipients. Sequenced by immunoSEQ multiplex PCR; TCRdb stores in-frame clones only, minus some. This table holds approximately 60,000 clones, roughly 86% found once. The source material was CD4+ T cells from blood (PBMCs), sampled 6 months after the transplant. The origin of the receptors is a human patient who received a combined kidney and bone marrow transplant. Some T cells may have originated in the graft donor. Each CDR3 is given with its conserved first and last residue. The listing skips clone size in some rows; elsewhere it reads once, few, many or a size class.

v_call	j_call	clone_size	cdr3_aa
TRBV6-5	TRBJ2-2	NA	CASSYSPGVVGELFF
TRBV27	TRBJ2-7	once	CASSPYRIAGGPSYEQYF
TRBV4-1	TRBJ2-2	NA	CASSRPGQENGELFF
TRBV6-1	TRBJ1-1	NA	CASRLLGQGSFEAFF
TRBV9	TRBJ2-7	NA	CASSVGPAGAIYEQYF
TRBV9	TRBJ2-5	once	CASSTLQGFGTQYF
TRBV18	TRBJ2-1	NA	CASSQWDRGLDNEQFF
TRBV5-1	TRBJ2-1	NA	CASSPEGSYNEQFF
TRBV11-3	TRBJ2-1	NA	CASSPLAGVGYEQFF
TRBV7-2	TRBJ1-1	NA	CASSFLPPGRRSWNTEAFF
TRBV5-1	TRBJ2-3	NA	CASNDSPVSGTQYF
TRBV5-4	TRBJ2-1	NA	CASSSIAGGLYNEQFF
TRBV5-1	TRBJ2-2	NA	CASSATGILGTGELFF
TRBV14	TRBJ2-7	NA	CASSRSTYEQYF
TRBV4-2	TRBJ2-3	NA	CASTRSARVGVGGGSDTQYF
TRBV4-2	TRBJ2-7	NA	CASSQRTGYTYEQYF
TRBV5-1	TRBJ2-5	NA	CASSLVAGVRQETQYF
TRBV7-8	TRBJ2-5	NA	CASSLQLAGHKTQYF
TRBV19	TRBJ1-2	NA	CASSPRGQGSYGYTF
TRBV5-1	TRBJ2-3	NA	CASSTGQGTDTQYF
TRBV4-1	TRBJ1-4	NA	CASSPRHTVTNEKLFF
TRBV28	TRBJ1-2	NA	CASKGGAGNYGYTF
TRBV4-2	TRBJ1-2	NA	CASSPPMGGGYTF
TRBV15	TRBJ2-6	NA	CATSREQGSGANVLTF
TRBV10-3	TRBJ2-1	NA	CAIIRTSGSGSYNEQFF
TRBV5-1	TRBJ2-3	NA	CASRGTSPTRNTDTQYF
TRBV4-2	TRBJ2-7	NA	CASSPDTGSFSYEQYF
TRBV4-3	TRBJ2-5	NA	CASSQGLAGGRETQYF